These 13 T cell receptor beta chains were sequenced from one sample in a study of blood T cell repertoires in COVID-19. TCRdb's copy holds only in-frame clones and misses some; the assay was immunoSEQ multiplex PCR. The sample has roughly 73,000 clones, around 78% seen once; the top ten hold roughly 15%. The specimen sequenced was peripheral blood. The receptors here all came from a human donor in a cohort sampled during active COVID-19.

This chain uses TRBV7-9 with TRBJ2-7, with 7 bases matching TRBD1. V was pared by 3 bases and J by 0 bases, with 5 bases of the junction left unmatched. In germline, CDR1 is SEHNR, CDR2 FQNEAQ (reference sequence). CDR3 length: 15 residues. CDR3 sequence reads: CASSFGDSTSYEQYF. In DNA, the CDR3 is TGTGCCAGCAGCTTTGGGGACAGCACCTCCTACGAGCAGTACTTC.

V gene TRBV28 combines with J gene TRBJ1-4; weak D call: TRBD1 (5 bases). This CDR3 spans 13 amino acids. V lost 9 bases and J 0 bases, leaving 8 bases between the germline ends. Germline-derived CDR1 and CDR2 are MDHEN and SYDVKM. CDR3 loop: CASTGTTNEKLFF. CDR3 in DNA: TGTGCCAGTACAGGTACAACTAATGAAAAACTGTTTTTT.

The CDR3 reads CASSPGWLNTEAFF. The CDR3 DNA reads TGTGCCAGTAGTCCGGGGTGGCTGAACACTGAAGCTTTCTTT. The gene calls are TRBV19 and TRBJ1-1, with D hard to call. The germline V and J ends were trimmed by 5 bases and 0 bases, with 10 bases remaining between them. The CDR3 runs to 14 residues. From germline, CDR1 is LNHDA and CDR2 SQIVND (reference sequence).

For the CDR3, the DNA is TGTGCCAGCTCGCCCGGGGGTCAGAACACTGAAGCTTTCTTT. Translating it yields CASSPGGQNTEAFF. The chain recombines TRBV3-1 (or the pseudogene TRBV3-2) with TRBJ1-1; TRBD1 might be the D (5 bases). Looked up from germline, CDR1 is LGHDT and CDR2 is YNNKEL (reference sequence). The CDR3 sequence is 14 residues long. V was cut by 8 bases and J by 1 base, with 14 bases left in between.

The chain is built from TRBV11-2 and TRBJ1-2; no firm D call. This CDR3 spans 12 amino acids. CDR1 SGHAT and CDR2 FQNNGV come from the germline V gene. The V end lost 5 bases, the J end lost 2 bases, and 6 bases lay between the germline ends. The CDR3 DNA follows: TGTGCCAGCAGCGAGGCGAACTATGGCTACACCTTC. Amino acid sequence: CASSEANYGYTF.

This clone showed up just once. The rearrangement joins TRBV7-2 to TRBJ2-7, with 7 bases aligning to TRBD1. CDR3 size: 15 residues. The junction had 8 bases not matched to a gene; V was cut back by 2 bases and J by 4 bases. CDR1 and CDR2 from the germline V gene are SGHTA and FQGNSA. The CDR3 protein is CASSLRGGAGYEQYF. The CDR3 DNA reads TGTGCCAGCAGCTTAAGAGGGGGCGCTGGTTACGAGCAGTACTTC.

The chain couples TRBV2 to TRBJ2-3, with D maybe TRBD2 (6 bases). The length of the CDR3 is 14 residues. CDR1 and CDR2 (germline): SNHLY, FYNNEI. The V and J ends lost 7 bases and 1 base respectively, with 12 bases between them. CDR3 sequence (DNA): TGTGCCAGCAAGGTCGGAGGGGGCACAGATACGCAGTATTTT. Translated, it gives CASKVGGGTDTQYF.

CDR3 residues: CASSLALGGEQYF. In nucleotides, the CDR3 is TGTGCCAGCAGCTTAGCGCTCGGGGGCGAGCAGTACTTC. The chain is built from TRBV7-9 and TRBJ2-7, with D perhaps matching TRBD2 (6 bases). Looked up from germline, CDR1 is SEHNR and CDR2 is FQNEAQ (reference sequence). The ends were cut back, 0 bases at V and 6 bases at J, with 9 bases in the middle. The CDR3 consists of 13 residues.

V usage is TRBV5-6 and J usage is TRBJ2-1; D possibly corresponds to TRBD2 (6 bases). This CDR3 has 16 amino acids. V lost 4 bases, J lost 0 bases, and 14 bases lay in between. Germline V gives CDR1 SGHDT, CDR2 YYEEEE. The CDR3 DNA is TGTGCCAGCAGCCGTAGCGGTTCGAGCTCCTACAATGAGCAGTTCTTC. Its protein product is CASSRSGSSSYNEQFF. The full variable domain, completed using reference TRBV5-6 and TRBJ2-1, is DAGVTQSPTHLIKTRGQQVTLRCSPKSGHDTVSWYQQALGQGPQFIFQYYEEEERQRGNFPDRFSGHQFPNYSSELNVNALLLGDSALYLCASSRSGSSSYNEQFFGPGTRLTVL.

The rearrangement uses TRBV10-2 and TRBJ1-3; 7 bases align to TRBD1. The CDR3 covers 17 residues. The junction had 12 bases not matched to a gene; V was cut back by 3 bases and J by 4 bases. Germline assignment: CDR1 WSHSY and CDR2 SAAADI. DNA of the CDR3: TGCGCCAGCAGTGATTTCTACGGACAGGCGGACGGAAACACCATATATTTT. It translates to CASSDFYGQADGNTIYF.

This clone was observed a few times. The rearrangement joins TRBV30 to TRBJ2-5; the D gene is possibly TRBD1 (5 bases). The CDR3 sequence is 14 residues long. The germline gives CDR1 GTSNPN, CDR2 SVGIG (reference sequence). V was pared by 0 bases and J by 4 bases, with 12 bases between. Here the CDR3 reads CAWSVGGARETQYF. The CDR3 DNA sequence: TGTGCCTGGAGTGTCGGTGGGGCTCGAGAGACCCAGTACTTC.

The chain's CDR3 is CASSQVKLKGQGRTPTYEQYF. The CDR3 nucleotides read TGCGCCAGCAGCCAAGTTAAGCTTAAGGGACAGGGACGCACCCCCACCTACGAGCAGTACTTC. V gene TRBV4-1 combines with J gene TRBJ2-7; TRBD1 aligns across 9 bases. Germline lookup yields CDR1 MGHRA and CDR2 YSYEKL. The trim removed 1 base at V and 2 bases at J, leaving 21 bases unmatched. CDR3 length: 21 residues.

The chain recombines TRBV5-1 with TRBJ1-1; tentatively, D is TRBD1 (6 bases). Germline CDR1 reads SGHRS; CDR2 reads YFSETQ. V dropped 0 bases and J dropped 3 bases, with 12 bases sitting between them. The CDR3 covers 15 residues. Here the CDR3 DNA reads TGCGCCAGCAGCTTGGCCGGACAGACGTACACTGAAGCTTTCTTT. Translation gives CASSLAGQTYTEAFF.